This T cell receptor (beta chain) is from a study of Graves' ophthalmopathy and Graves' hyperthyroidism. Study-wide points: In blood appeared most of the expanded thyroid clonotypes whose frequency exceeded 0.001.

This clonotype has only a few counts. Its antigen is unknown. RNA transcripts provided the template for amplifying TCR beta CDR3 regions. RT-PCR with HTBI primers came first, then second-round multiplex PCR. MiXCR, applied by TCRdb to the multiplex PCR reads, yields one record per CDR3 protein. In the table there are hundreds of thousands of distinct CDR3 sequences, about 20% of which are singletons. CDR3 size: 14 residues. Trimming cost V 6 bases and J 1 base, with 12 bases left between them. Germline CDR1 is DFQATT and CDR2 is SNEGSKA (reference sequence). The source material was peripheral blood. The sequence came from a woman aged 18-29 years with stable Graves' hyperthyroidism. Some clones in this sample may be carry-over from other donors' samples. The genes are TRBV20-1 and TRBJ2-2, with D perhaps matching TRBD1 (6 bases). Here the CDR3 reads CSAPGQWNTGELFF. The CDR3 DNA reads as TGCAGTGCACCGGGACAATGGAACACCGGGGAGCTGTTTTTT.